These 8 T cell receptor beta chains were sequenced from one sample in a study of blood T cells in healthy people across ages. Primers used in a second PCR of roughly 7 to 11 cycles were a sample-barcoded 5' primer and a J-beta primer mix. TCRdb analysed the 5' RACE reads with MiXCR anew, one entry per CDR3 protein. The repertoire has hundreds of thousands of distinct CDR3 sequences, 35% to 50% of them found once; the top ten carry around 30%. Sample: blood. The receptors stem from a man at least 80 years old in good health.

The genes are TRBV20-1 and TRBJ2-5; 9 bases match TRBD1. This CDR3 spans 14 amino acids. V dropped 7 bases and J dropped 5; count of bases not matched to a gene: 11. Germline assignment: CDR1 DFQATT and CDR2 SNEGSKA (reference sequence). CDR3 sequence (DNA): TGCAGTGAATCTACAGGGGGCGTGGGGGAGACCCAGTACTTC. Translating gives CSESTGGVGETQYF.

This clonotype has more than one count but fewer than ten. J is TRBJ2-3 and V is TRBV7-2, with D perhaps matching TRBD1 or TRBD2 (6 bases each). The germline V and J ends were trimmed by 9 bases and 1 base, with 11 bases remaining between them. The germline CDR1 and CDR2 sequences are SGHTA and FQGNSA. This CDR3 region has 13 residues. CDR3 amino acids: CASQGRRTDTQYF. For the CDR3, the DNA is TGTGCCAGTCAGGGGAGGCGCACAGATACGCAGTATTTT.

This chain uses TRBV7-9 with TRBJ2-5; D perhaps matches TRBD2 (5 bases). Between the trimmed V and J ends, which lost 3 bases and 3 bases, there was a span of 14 bases. This CDR3 is built from 15 residues. CDR1 and CDR2 from the germline V gene are SEHNR and FQNEAQ (reference sequence). For the CDR3, the DNA is TGTGCCAGCAGCTTGCGGCCCCTGGGAGAAGAGACCCAGTACTTC. This codes for CASSLRPLGEETQYF.

This clonotype was counted between two and nine times. The chain joins TRBV6-2 or TRBV6-3 to TRBJ2-7; the match to TRBD1 covers 7 bases. Germline values: CDR1 MNHEY, CDR2 SVGEGT. The CDR3 spans 14 residues. The V segment lost 7 bases and the J segment 5 bases; nucleotides outside the gene matches: 11. For the CDR3, the DNA is TGTGCCAGCAACTCAGACAGGGCTCGCGACGAGCAGTACTTC. It encodes CASNSDRARDEQYF.

J is TRBJ2-1 and V is TRBV2, with TRBD2 matching 8 bases. Germline loops: CDR1 SNHLY, CDR2 FYNNEI. The V segment lost 4 bases and the J segment 9 bases; nucleotides outside the gene matches: 8. The CDR3 totals 14 residues. CDR3 protein: CASSGTSFNSEQFF. DNA of the CDR3: TGTGCCAGCAGTGGGACTAGCTTTAACAGTGAGCAGTTCTTC.

The chain couples TRBV29-1 to TRBJ2-1, with 7 nucleotides matching TRBD2. The CDR3 has 13 residues. From germline, CDR1 is SQVTM and CDR2 ANQGSEA. The V segment lost 6 bases and the J segment 2 bases; nucleotides outside the gene matches: 4. CDR3 DNA sequence: TGCAGCGTAGCGGGGTTACCCTACAATGAGCAGTTCTTC. Its translation is CSVAGLPYNEQFF.

The rearrangement links TRBV7-3 to TRBJ1-3, with TRBD1 identical over 10 bases. The CDR3 has 18 residues. J lost 2 bases, V lost 0 bases, and 7 bases had no gene match. Looked up from germline, CDR1 is SGHTA and CDR2 is FQGTGA. CDR3 sequence: CASSLTSSGTGAGNTIYF. The CDR3 DNA is TGTGCCAGCAGCTTAACGAGCTCCGGGACAGGGGCTGGAAACACCATATATTTT.

This chain links TRBV20-1 with TRBJ2-7; 9 nucleotides align to TRBD2. The ends lost 3 bases at V and 3 bases at J; junction bases unmatched: 6. CDR1 DFQATT and CDR2 SNEGSKA come from the germline V gene (reference sequence). CDR3 size: 14 residues. CDR3 residues: CSASPGLAFYEQYF. In DNA form, the CDR3 reads TGCAGTGCTAGTCCGGGACTAGCCTTCTACGAGCAGTACTTC.